The entry that follows covers one T cell receptor (beta chain) sequence. Its antigen is currently not known. No per-base quality is available; no much larger clone lies one base away. The sample comes from a study of cytomegalovirus exposure and HLA in healthy donors (dated by TCRdb to about 2017). Turning to the overall study: In an earlier analysis of several hundred of the donors, approximately 260 Gb of sequence data and 100 million or so unique TCR beta sequences from some 170 million T cells were reported. About 300 gigabases of sequencing data and 78 million or so unique TCR sequences were included in an early release covering about 700 HLA-typed donors. Of the approximately 400 genotyped donors, approximately 80% were placed in the genetic ancestry cluster associated with self-reported Caucasian donors. The study was designed to test whether signatures of past pathogen exposure could be identified by cataloging public T cell receptors. Using immunosequencing, the study profiled T cell repertoires from about 620 subjects and related those repertoires to cytomegalovirus serostatus. A separate validation cohort of about 110 different subjects was used in addition to the 666-subject first cohort. The study combined high-throughput TCR immunosequencing, statistical association of individual TCRs with disease status, and machine learning to predict cytomegalovirus infection status. A later analysis re-examined previously published TCR beta repertoires from roughly 650 donors and added high-resolution HLA genotyping to investigate patterns of TCR occurrence. In the later analysis, no new phenotypic data were used to find candidate immune exposures; instead, reliance was placed on TCR beta sequences and their occurrence across donors. To decide whether each TCR beta V gene segment behaved as functional or pseudogenic, an earlier analysis of fewer than 750 of the donors relied on high-throughput TCR beta sequencing. Alongside the repertoire data, information on donor age, sex, ethnicity and CMV serostatus was compiled. Genome-wide SNP genotypes for about 65% of the roughly 700 donors were used in a later genetic analysis, which treated that subset as a discovery cohort. Every repertoire in the discovery cohort had been generated on one and the same sequencing platform. HLA typing included class I and class II loci at four-digit resolution. Typing coverage differed by locus: A, B, C, DRB1 and DQB1 were typed in roughly 629-630 donors, DQA1 in around 500, DPA1 in some 570, and DPB1 in just under 490. Five DR-DQ haplotypes were treated as single units for association and clustering because of strong linkage in the cohort. On average, 235,054 unique TCR beta nucleotide sequences were sequenced per donor among fewer than 500 genotyped donors of the cohort, with 15% to 20% of those sequences being non-productive.

The cohort comprised some 730 healthy bone marrow donors. At the time of sampling, every cohort member was nominally healthy, though immune exposures that went unrecorded were likely present. The donor tested CMV seronegative and was one of the 352 seronegative cohort members. Each donor provided a peripheral blood sample, and peripheral blood mononuclear cells were used for TCR beta sequencing. Genomic DNA extraction from the blood cell samples was performed with the Qiagen DNeasy Blood Extraction Kit. The library was obtained by the immunoSEQ multiplex PCR assay. For the multiplex PCR, a mixture combining 60 forward primers for TCR Vbeta segments and 13 reverse primers for TCR Jbeta segments was used. The CDR3 region of rearranged TCR beta genes was amplified from genomic DNA with a multiplex PCR assay. Amplified TCR beta libraries were sequenced as 87-base-pair reads on the Illumina HiSeq System. On the study's bioinformatics: A later analysis tallied roughly 80 million unique TCR beta chains across the 666 repertoires, and approximately 9.9 million of those chains were shared by two or more donors. Raw reads were error-corrected and collapsed into unique sequences by a nearest-neighbor algorithm in which closely related sequences were merged to remove PCR and sequencing errors. V, D and J gene segments were assigned by aligning CDR3 sequences to IMGT reference sequences. Each retained sequence needed at least a six-nucleotide match to both a V gene segment and a J gene segment. Rearrangements were classified as productive when the CDR3 lacked stop codons and remained in frame with V and J, and all other rearrangements were classified as non-productive. CDR3 was defined according to IMGT convention as the region running from the second conserved V-encoded cysteine to the conserved J-encoded phenylalanine. In an earlier analysis of roughly 610 of the donors, sequences lacking an unambiguous match to a single V gene segment were excluded. An earlier analysis of some 500 of the donors classified V segments as functional when productive rearrangements were above 56.7% and as segregating when the standard deviation between donors was above 5%. To diagnose cytomegalovirus status from the catalog of TCR beta chain sequences, a statistical classification framework was built. In a later analysis, V and J genes were assigned by comparing TCR nucleotide sequences against IMGT/GENE-DB human TR gene sequences. A later analysis assigned CDR3 sequences and most-parsimonious VDJ recombination scenarios with the TCRdist pipeline. A later analysis defined each TCR beta chain by its CDR3 amino acid sequence plus V-gene family, and excluded reads lacking a unique V-gene family. As a way to deal with suspected cross-contamination and a sequencing artifact, a later analysis dropped 592 nucleotide sequences that were highly shared and had low generation probability. In a later analysis, a clonal expansion index was calculated for each public chain from normalized within-repertoire ranks of inferred template counts. In a later analysis, generation probabilities were computed using a VDJ recombination model fitted to out-of-frame rearrangements, and the results were checked against IGoR. Hypergeometric tests were used in a later analysis to score TCR-TCR, TCR-HLA and TCR-CMV co-occurrence, with a repertoire-size bias correction applied to the TCR pairs. To estimate false discovery rates, a later analysis permuted the HLA or CMV assignments 20 times. A later analysis grouped co-occurring TCRs with DBSCAN, adding TCRdist sequence similarity when clustering within HLA-allele-positive subsets. For co-occurrence clustering, repertoires with fewer than 30,000 or more than 120,000 public chains were excluded, along with roughly 5 repertoires with anomalous nucleotide sharing. TCRdb obtained this table from immuneACCESS and retained in-frame rearrangements with V and J assigned. These tables miss some clones; where compared with another copy, unresolved V genes account for less than half of the shortfall, and the remainder is unexplained. Clone size and the V and J calls come from that table; the DNA yielded D and trimming. This sample comprises about 150,000 clones, around 84% of them detected only once. The ten largest clones capture roughly 2.3% of the sample.

General study outcomes and caveats: It was suggested by the authors that the approach could potentially be generalized to other disease states and immunological phenotypes. When HLA alleles, especially DR and DQ, strongly co-occurred, TCR associations were difficult to assign to individual alleles. Roughly uniform sequencing depth across donors was assumed in presence/absence analyses, although this assumption may not hold. The earlier analysis of a few hundred of the donors excluded roughly 16 rarely observed V segments, including chromosome 9 orphons, because counts were too low. CMV serostatus was the only immune exposure information available for the cohort. The classifier was reported to diagnose cytomegalovirus status with high specificity and sensitivity in both the original cohort and the validation cohort. A later genetic analysis associated a missense DCLRE1C variant with V-gene and J-gene trimming of TCR beta chains, and an independent cohort replicated the association. A later analysis found that TCR association rates varied across HLA loci, with DRB1 alleles showing the most associated TCRs and HLA-C alleles the fewest. Several of the top co-occurrence clusters appeared to be linked to parvovirus B19, influenza, CMV and Epstein-Barr virus, according to a later analysis. A group of highly shared sequence variants was considered likely to be a technical artifact of the sequencing pipeline. Some IMGT-functional V segments, including TRBV6-2 and TRBV6-3, could not be told apart with the 87-base-pair reads, so those segments were excluded. A few of the identified cytomegalovirus-associated TCR beta chains were confirmed in vitro to be specific for cytomegalovirus antigens. An earlier analysis of approximately 540 of the donors showed that most TCR beta V segments appeared in productive rearrangements either about 90% or about 30% of the time, which broadly matched IMGT annotations. Correlated functional status among segregating V segments might reflect linkage disequilibrium, but an unknown experimental factor could not be ruled out. In this cohort, only TCR beta chains were sequenced, and detectable features were limited by the absence of alpha or paired-chain data. A further reported finding was that TCR beta sequences accurately predicted the HLA-A and HLA-B alleles for most subjects in the first cohort. Because HLA typing was missing for some donors at each locus, association tests included only the typed subset. The study listed 164 TCR beta chains as associated with cytomegalovirus. Most CMV-associated TCR beta chains appeared to be HLA-restricted in a later analysis, and the HLA associations seemed to be driven largely by CMV exposure. A later analysis associated about 17,000 TCR beta sequences with specific HLA alleles at a false discovery rate of 0.05. Most TCR sequences were observed very rarely across donors, whereas some public TCRs were present in many individuals. A later analysis found that HLA-associated TCR beta chains were more clonally expanded and had lower generation probabilities than equally common non-associated chains. In a later genetic analysis, fewer N-insertions in productive TCRs were reported among donors in an Asian-associated ancestry cluster than the roughly 670-donor mean.

Spanning cysteine to phenylalanine, the CDR3 consists of 14 amino acids. Of the read, only the CDR3 DNA is kept; its 42 bases are in frame from base 1. Reading the germline V gene gives CDR1 MDHEN and CDR2 SYDVKM. Ends trimmed: V by 6 bases, J by 3 bases; bases unmatched to a gene: 3. This sequence was found in a woman aged 18-35 years in good health and CMV-seronegative. Sample: PBMCs. The rearrangement combines TRBV28 with TRBJ1-4; 8 middle bases align to TRBD1. The CDR3 loop reads CASSSTGANEKLFF. The DNA sequence is TGTGCCAGCAGCTCGACAGGGGCTAATGAAAAACTGTTTTTT. With the portions outside the CDR3 filled from the reference TRBV28 and TRBJ1-4 genes, the complete variable region becomes DVKVTQSSRYLVKRTGEKVFLECVQDMDHENMFWYRQDPGLGLRLIYFSYDVKMKEKGDIPEGYSVSREKKERFSLILESASTNQTSMYLCASSSTGANEKLFFGSGTQLSVL.